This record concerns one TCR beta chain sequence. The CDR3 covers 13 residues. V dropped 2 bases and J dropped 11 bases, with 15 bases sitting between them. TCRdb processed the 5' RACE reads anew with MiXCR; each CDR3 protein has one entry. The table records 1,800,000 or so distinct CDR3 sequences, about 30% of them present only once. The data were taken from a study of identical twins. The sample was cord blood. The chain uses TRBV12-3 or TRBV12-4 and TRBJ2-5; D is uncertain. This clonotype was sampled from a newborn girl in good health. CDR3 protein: CASSLSVVGEQYF. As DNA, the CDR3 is TGTGCCAGCAGTTTATCTGTGGTTGGTGAGCAGTACTTC.